The rows below give T cell receptor beta chains drawn from one sample of a study of cytomegalovirus exposure and HLA in healthy donors. Clones were read by immunoSEQ multiplex PCR, and TCRdb kept only the in-frame ones, dropping some. The sample lists 130,000 to 150,000 clones; around 77% were seen once. Sequencing was carried out using PBMCs. These receptor sequences come from a woman between 50 and 59 years old in good health and CMV-seronegative. CDR3s include the opening cysteine and the closing phenylalanine or tryptophan. Each record gives: J gene, D gene, clone size, V gene, CDR3 DNA, CDR3 protein. The D gene is left open where the match is weak. Some rows have no size entry. The others give once, few or many, or a class for an expanded clone.

J: TRBJ2-7; D: TRBD1; size: NA; V: TRBV6-1; DNA: TGTGCCAGCAGTGGACAGGGACAGGGCTTCCGCTCCTACGAGCAGTACTTC; CDR3: CASSGQGQGFRSYEQYF
J: TRBJ1-4; D: NA; size: few; V: TRBV2; DNA: TGTGCCAGCAGGGAGGGACGGGCAAGGGAAAAACTGTTTTTT; CDR3: CASREGRAREKLFF
J: TRBJ2-3; D: TRBD2; size: NA; V: TRBV5-8; DNA: TGTGCCAGCGTACTAGCGGGGGGACTCACAGATACGCAGTATTTT; CDR3: CASVLAGGLTDTQYF
J: TRBJ2-3; D: NA; size: NA; V: TRBV7-2; DNA: TGTGCCAGCAGCTTAGACGAGGCCTCGGGCACAGATACGCAGTATTTT; CDR3: CASSLDEASGTDTQYF
J: TRBJ1-6; D: NA; size: NA; V: TRBV5-8; DNA: TGTGCCAGCAGCCACATACGGGATCCTAATTCACCCCTCCACTTT; CDR3: CASSHIRDPNSPLHF
J: TRBJ1-2; D: NA; size: few; V: TRBV30; DNA: TGTGCCTGGAGTGTAGGGGCAGCTAACTATGGCTACACCTTC; CDR3: CAWSVGAANYGYTF
J: TRBJ1-1; D: NA; size: NA; V: TRBV18; DNA: TGTGCCAGCTCACCACCGGGGGGGCACACTGAAGCTTTCTTT; CDR3: CASSPPGGHTEAFF
J: TRBJ2-2; D: TRBD1; size: NA; V: TRBV2; DNA: TGTGCCAGCTCCAGGGGGCTCAGCACCGGGGAGCTGTTTTTT; CDR3: CASSRGLSTGELFF
J: TRBJ1-1; D: NA; size: NA; V: TRBV7-8; DNA: TGTGCCAGCAGCGGAGGTTGGGGGGGCACTGAAGCTTTCTTT; CDR3: CASSGGWGGTEAFF
J: TRBJ1-1; D: TRBD1; size: NA; V: TRBV19; DNA: TGTGCCAGCCGACCGGGACAGTTAATAATGAACACTGAAGCTTTCTTT; CDR3: CASRPGQLIMNTEAFF
J: TRBJ2-3; D: TRBD1; size: NA; V: TRBV19; DNA: TGTGCCAGTAGTATAGGGACAGGGGAACTCACAGATACGCAGTATTTT; CDR3: CASSIGTGELTDTQYF
J: TRBJ2-7; D: TRBD1; size: NA; V: TRBV5-4; DNA: TGTGCCAGCAGCCGGGGGAGTCAGGGGGCCTCCTACGAGCAGTACTTC; CDR3: CASSRGSQGASYEQYF
J: TRBJ1-1; D: NA; size: NA; V: TRBV6-1; DNA: TGTGCCAGCAGTGAAGCGCACAGGGACGCTGAAGCTTTCTTT; CDR3: CASSEAHRDAEAFF
J: TRBJ1-2; D: NA; size: NA; V: TRBV6-1; DNA: TGTGCCAGCAGTCTAGAATTAGGGACAATGGATGGCTACACCTTC; CDR3: CASSLELGTMDGYTF
J: TRBJ1-2; D: TRBD1; size: few; V: TRBV5-6; DNA: TGTGCCAGCAGCTTGACGGACAGGGTTGCCTATGGCTACACCTTC; CDR3: CASSLTDRVAYGYTF
J: TRBJ1-1; D: NA; size: NA; V: TRBV5-1; DNA: TGCGCCAGCAGCCCGATACAGGGCTATAACACTGAAGCTTTCTTT; CDR3: CASSPIQGYNTEAFF
J: TRBJ1-1; D: NA; size: NA; V: TRBV30; DNA: TGTGCCTGCCTAGGGGTCTCCTCGTATACTGAAGCTTTCTTT; CDR3: CACLGVSSYTEAFF
J: TRBJ1-6; D: TRBD1; size: NA; V: TRBV7-2; DNA: TGTGCCAGCAGCTTAGTACACAGGGGAACTTCACCCCTCCACTTT; CDR3: CASSLVHRGTSPLHF
J: TRBJ1-5; D: NA; size: NA; V: TRBV19; DNA: TGTGCCAGTACACGCCGGGACTCGAATCAGCCCCAGCATTTT; CDR3: CASTRRDSNQPQHF
J: TRBJ1-1; D: NA; size: few; V: TRBV6-1; DNA: TGTGCCAGCTCTCCTACAGGGTTAGATGAAGCTTTCTTT; CDR3: CASSPTGLDEAFF
J: TRBJ2-5; D: TRBD1; size: few; V: TRBV19; DNA: TGTGCCAGTAGTACCGGACAGGGTCAGCGGGAGACCCAGTACTTC; CDR3: CASSTGQGQRETQYF
J: TRBJ2-3; D: NA; size: NA; V: TRBV4-1; DNA: TGCGCCAGCAGCCAAATGGGGGGAATAGATACGCAGTATTTT; CDR3: CASSQMGGIDTQYF
J: TRBJ2-5; D: TRBD1; size: NA; V: TRBV5-4; DNA: TGTGCCAGCAGCTCGCCCGGGTACAGGGGTAGGGAGACCCAGTACTTC; CDR3: CASSSPGYRGRETQYF
J: TRBJ1-2; D: TRBD1; size: NA; V: TRBV10-1; DNA: TGCGCCAGCAAATCCCGGGACAGGGCTAACTATGGCTACACCTTC; CDR3: CASKSRDRANYGYTF
J: TRBJ1-2; D: TRBD1; size: few; V: TRBV4-1; DNA: TGCGCCAGCAGCCCTACGACAGGGCTTGGAGGCTACACCTTC; CDR3: CASSPTTGLGGYTF
J: TRBJ1-1; D: TRBD1; size: NA; V: TRBV18; DNA: TGTGCCAGCTCACAAGGGACAGGGGGCACTGAAGCTTTCTTT; CDR3: CASSQGTGGTEAFF
J: TRBJ2-7; D: NA; size: NA; V: TRBV11-2; DNA: TGTGCCAGCAGCCCCTCCCCCACAGGGTTCTACGAGCAGTACTTC; CDR3: CASSPSPTGFYEQYF
J: TRBJ1-6; D: NA; size: NA; V: TRBV7-6; DNA: TGTGCCAGCAGCCCTTACCAGGGTAGCTCCTATAATTCACCCCTCCACTTT; CDR3: CASSPYQGSSYNSPLHF
J: TRBJ2-3; D: NA; size: NA; V: TRBV6-5; DNA: TGTGCCAGCAGTTACTCACCCAGGGGTTATACGCAGTATTTT; CDR3: CASSYSPRGYTQYF
J: TRBJ2-3; D: NA; size: NA; V: TRBV2; DNA: TGTGCCAGCAGACAAACAGGCCCCACAGATACGCAGTATTTT; CDR3: CASRQTGPTDTQYF
J: TRBJ1-3; D: NA; size: NA; V: TRBV4-1; DNA: TGCGCCAGCAGCCAAGGTTTAGGGGCTGGAAACACCATATATTTT; CDR3: CASSQGLGAGNTIYF
J: TRBJ1-5; D: TRBD1; size: few; V: TRBV6-5; DNA: TGTGCCAGCAGTTACGGACAGGAAGGTCAGCCCCAGCATTTT; CDR3: CASSYGQEGQPQHF
J: TRBJ1-2; D: NA; size: NA; V: TRBV6-1; DNA: TGTGCCAGCAGTGAGAGTATGGACAGAATTGCCTATGGCTACACCTTC; CDR3: CASSESMDRIAYGYTF